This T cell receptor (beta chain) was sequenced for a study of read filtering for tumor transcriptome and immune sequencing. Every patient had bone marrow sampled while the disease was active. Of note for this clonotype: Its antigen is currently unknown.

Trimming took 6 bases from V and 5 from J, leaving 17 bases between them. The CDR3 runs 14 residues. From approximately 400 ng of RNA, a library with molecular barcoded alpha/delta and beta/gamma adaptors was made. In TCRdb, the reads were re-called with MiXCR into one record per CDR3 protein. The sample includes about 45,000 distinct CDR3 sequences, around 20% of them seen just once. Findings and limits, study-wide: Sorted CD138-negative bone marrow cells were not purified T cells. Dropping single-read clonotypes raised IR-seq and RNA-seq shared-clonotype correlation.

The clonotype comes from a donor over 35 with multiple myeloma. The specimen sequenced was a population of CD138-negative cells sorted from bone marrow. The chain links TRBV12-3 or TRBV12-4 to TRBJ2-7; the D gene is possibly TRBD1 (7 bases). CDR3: CASSLGGGGNEQYF. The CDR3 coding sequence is TGTGCCAGCAGCCTCGGAGGAGGGGGCAACGAGCAGTACTTC.